Below, one T cell receptor (beta chain) is given with its context. In this sample, this clone turned up a few times. No antigen is known for it. Base qualities are not provided; no much larger clone lies one nucleotide away. After approximately 11 days of culture, CD4+ T cells were isolated with the EasySep CD4+ T cell isolation kit. Negative nucleocapsid antibody results before and after vaccination confirmed that the healthy vaccine recipients had no prior SARS-CoV-2 infection. Half of the culture medium was replaced with fresh IL-2-containing medium on days 3 and 7. Unless otherwise noted, each peptide stimulation condition was cultured in triplicate wells. PBMC were separated from whole blood using Ficoll-Paque Plus gradient centrifugation and were then either cryopreserved at -140C or used fresh. Genomic DNA was extracted from cultured CD4+ T cells with the QIAamp micro DNA kit. Library preparation used the immunoSEQ multiplex PCR assay. DNA from the cultured, isolated CD4+ T cells was subjected to TCR beta CDR3 sequencing. The study's processing was this. Non-productive TCR sequences were discarded, and reads were trimmed to the CDR3 region, with only CDR3s of 7 or more amino acids retained. The MANAFEST web app was used to pick out antigen-specific clonotypes by comparing their expansion in peptide wells with that in reference cultures. For clones to be considered positive, expansion at FDR<0.05 versus reference and all other wells, an odds ratio above 5, and a frequency above 0.1% in two replicate wells were required. A clonotype was called cross-reactive if it was significantly expanded both in SARS-CoV-2 spike wells and in at least one common cold coronavirus spike condition. CDR3 similarity was assessed by Levenshtein distance with the stringdist R package, and unrooted trees were built with ape in R 3.6.1. TCRdb retrieved this table from immuneACCESS and kept in-frame rearrangements only. Not all clones are present; in checked studies, unresolved V genes account for under half, and no reason is known for the remainder. The V and J calls and the clone size are those of that table, but D and trimming were determined from the DNA. In this sample the table shows some 27,000 clones, less than 75% of which occur a single time. The ten largest clones take up roughly 9.2% of the sample.

These data belong to a study of vaccination effects on CD4 cells after COVID-19 (dated by TCRdb to the early 2020s). For the wider study: To identify antigen-specific CD4+ T cell clonotypes by their expansion, the ViraFEST assay first stimulated PBMC with viral peptide pools and then applied TCR sequencing. Each participant got two doses of an mRNA SARS-CoV-2 vaccine, either BNT162b2 or mRNA-1273. Some 1.9 million PBMC per well were cultured with about 9 ug/ml peptides in IMDM containing 5% human AB serum, around 10 IU/ml IL-2 and gentamicin. In both COVID-19 convalescent patients and infection-naive vaccine recipients, the study compared SARS-CoV-2 spike-specific CD4+ TCR repertoires from before mRNA vaccination with those from after it. Altogether, over 9 COVID-19 convalescent patients and several SARS-CoV-2-naive healthy vaccine recipients made up the full study. In the study, cultures from other donors were sequenced using the Oncomine TCR Beta short-read assay on an Illumina iSeq 100.

The germline V gene encodes CDR1 LGHNT and CDR2 FRNRAP. The V end loses 0 bases and the J end loses 4 bases, and a stretch of 14 bases separates them. The CDR3 contains 16 residues, cysteine and phenylalanine counted. CDR3 DNA only is kept here, 48 bases in frame from base 1. Findings and caveats that apply to the study as a whole: Marked clonal contraction was observed in both infection-induced and vaccine-induced clones at late post-vaccination timepoints, consistent with waning T cell responses. In healthy vaccine recipients, vaccine-induced clones were almost all SARS-CoV-2 mono-reactive, with only 1 of 255 cross-reactive with common cold coronaviruses. Only a small number of convalescent patients were included, and no early post-infection timepoints were available, which limited the study.

The TCR originated in a human donor who received a COVID-19 vaccine. In this chain, TRBV12-5 is recombined with TRBJ2-3; perhaps TRBD2 is the D gene, with 6 bases matching. Sequencing was performed on CD4+ T cells from PBMCs cultured without peptide, taken before COVID-19 vaccination. The DNA reads as follows: TGTGCTAGTGGTTTGGTACTTGCGCGGGAACCAGATACGCAGTATTTT. This is translated as CASGLVLAREPDTQYF.